This T cell receptor (beta chain) was sequenced during a study of cytomegalovirus exposure and HLA in healthy donors (dated by TCRdb to about 2017). About the study as a whole: An earlier analysis of several hundred of the donors reported around 280 Gb of sequence data and 100 million to 120 million unique TCR beta sequences obtained from about 179 million T cells. The T cell repertoires of about 700 subjects were profiled by immunosequencing and related to cytomegalovirus serostatus. HLA typing included class I and class II loci at four-digit resolution. Rather than drawing on any new phenotypic data, the later analysis identified candidate immune exposures from TCR beta sequences and the way those sequences occurred across donors. A separate validation cohort of roughly 130 different subjects was used in addition to the approximately 670-subject first cohort. All discovery cohort repertoires had been generated on a single sequencing platform. Genome-wide SNP genotypes for about three fifths of the roughly 700 donors were used in a later genetic analysis, which treated that subset as a discovery cohort. The study aimed to test whether signatures of past pathogen exposure could be identified by cataloging public T cell receptors. About 280 gigabases of sequencing data and tens of millions of unique TCR sequences were included in an early release covering several hundred HLA-typed donors. Among 300 to 450 genotyped donors of the cohort, an average of approximately 240,000 unique TCR beta nucleotide sequences were sequenced per donor, about a sixth of them non-productive. Because of strong linkage in the cohort, 4 to 6 DR-DQ haplotypes were treated as single units for association and clustering. Typing coverage varied by locus: roughly 620-630 donors for A, B, C, DRB1 and DQB1; approximately 520 for DQA1; some 610 for DPA1; some 470 for DPB1. Of the 300 to 450 genotyped donors, 81% fell in the genetic ancestry cluster associated with self-reported Caucasian donors. High-throughput TCR immunosequencing, statistical association of individual TCRs with disease status, and machine learning were combined to predict cytomegalovirus infection status. An earlier analysis of around 640 of the donors used high-throughput TCR beta sequencing to judge whether each TCR beta V gene segment behaved as functional or pseudogenic. A later analysis re-analyzed previously published TCR beta repertoires from 666 donors and added high-resolution HLA genotyping to study TCR occurrence patterns. Donor age, sex, ethnicity and CMV serostatus were collected together with the repertoire data.

The library was made by the immunoSEQ multiplex PCR assay. For the multiplex PCR, a mixture combining 60 forward primers for TCR Vbeta segments and 13 reverse primers for TCR Jbeta segments was used. Amplification of the CDR3 region of rearranged TCR beta genes was performed with a multiplex PCR assay on genomic DNA. The amplified TCR beta libraries were sequenced on the Illumina HiSeq System as 87-base-pair reads. The original pipeline was this. In a later analysis, tens of millions of unique TCR beta chains were counted across the roughly 670 repertoires, and roughly 11 million of these chains were shared by at least two donors. Raw reads were error-corrected and collapsed into unique sequences with a nearest-neighbor algorithm that merged closely related sequences to remove PCR and sequencing errors. To assign V, D and J gene segments, CDR3 sequences were aligned to IMGT reference sequences. For a sequence to be retained, at least a six-nucleotide match to both a V gene segment and a J gene segment was required. A rearrangement was called productive if the CDR3 had no stop codons and remained in frame with V and J, and every other rearrangement was called non-productive. CDR3 was defined by IMGT convention, running from the second conserved V-encoded cysteine to the conserved J-encoded phenylalanine. Sequences without an unambiguous match to a single V gene segment were excluded from the earlier analysis of about 600 of the donors. In an earlier analysis of almost 600 of the donors, a V segment was called functional when productive rearrangements were above 56.7%, and segregating when the standard deviation between donors exceeded 5%. A statistical classification framework was developed to diagnose cytomegalovirus status using the catalog of TCR beta chain sequences. In a later analysis, TCR nucleotide sequences were compared against IMGT/GENE-DB human TR gene sequences so that V and J genes could be assigned. The TCRdist pipeline was used in a later analysis to assign CDR3 sequences and most-parsimonious VDJ recombination scenarios. In a later analysis, every TCR beta chain was defined by the combination of its CDR3 amino acid sequence and its V-gene family, and reads without a unique V-gene family were dropped. A later analysis removed 592 highly shared, low-generation-probability nucleotide sequences to deal with suspected cross-contamination and a sequencing artifact. A later analysis calculated a clonal expansion index for each public chain from normalized within-repertoire ranks of inferred template counts. A later analysis computed generation probabilities with a VDJ recombination model fitted to out-of-frame rearrangements, and checked the results against IGoR. In a later analysis, TCR-TCR, TCR-HLA and TCR-CMV co-occurrence was scored with hypergeometric tests, and a repertoire-size bias correction was applied to TCR pairs. A later analysis estimated false discovery rates by permuting HLA or CMV assignments 20 times. In a later analysis, co-occurring TCRs were grouped with DBSCAN, and TCRdist sequence similarity was added when clustering was performed within HLA-allele-positive subsets. Repertoires with fewer than 30,000 or more than 120,000 public chains, plus five repertoires with anomalous nucleotide sharing, were excluded from co-occurrence clustering. What TCRdb holds here is the immuneACCESS table cut down to in-frame rearrangements. Part of the clones is not present; checked against another copy, under half of the missing clones reflect an unresolved V gene, and the others are unexplained. That table supplies the V and J calls and clone size; D and trimming were determined from the DNA. The sample table contains some 150,000 clones; only one count was recorded for roughly 73% of them. Of the sample, 1.6% falls within the top ten clones.

CDR1 LNHNV and CDR2 YYDKDF are derived from the germline V gene (reference sequence). The germline V and J ends show losses of 6 bases and 0 bases respectively, and no gene match explains 14 bases of the junction. Measured from the cysteine to the phenylalanine, the CDR3 is 19 residues long. Left in the record is the CDR3 DNA by itself, 57 bases read in frame from the first base. What the authors observed across the whole study: When HLA alleles, especially DR and DQ, strongly co-occurred, attributing TCR associations to individual alleles was difficult. In both the original and validation cohorts, the classifier was reported to diagnose cytomegalovirus status with high specificity and sensitivity. Linkage disequilibrium might explain the correlated functional status among segregating V segments, but an unknown experimental factor could not be ruled out. Because HLA typing was missing for some donors at each locus, association tests included only the typed subset. In a later analysis, TCR association rates were found to vary across HLA loci, with the most associated TCRs seen for DRB1 alleles and the fewest for HLA-C alleles. According to the authors, the approach could potentially be generalized to other disease states and immunological phenotypes. Across donors, most TCR sequences were observed very rarely, whereas some public TCRs were present in many individuals. A later analysis associated 15,000 to 20,000 TCR beta sequences with specific HLA alleles at a false discovery rate of 0.05. In this cohort, only TCR beta chains were sequenced, and detectable features were limited by the absence of alpha or paired-chain data. A further reported finding was that TCR beta sequences accurately predicted the HLA-A and HLA-B alleles for most subjects in the first cohort. A few of the identified cytomegalovirus-associated TCR beta chains were confirmed in vitro to be specific for cytomegalovirus antigens. The presence/absence analyses assumed that sequencing depth was roughly uniform across donors, and that assumption may not be true. A later analysis found that HLA-associated TCR beta chains were more clonally expanded and had lower generation probabilities than equally common non-associated chains. Compared with the approximately 670-donor mean, donors in an Asian-associated ancestry cluster had fewer N-insertions in productive TCRs, according to a later genetic analysis. The only immune exposure information available for the cohort was CMV serostatus. According to a later analysis, most CMV-associated TCR beta chains appeared to be HLA-restricted, and the HLA associations seemed to be driven largely by CMV exposure. In an earlier analysis of 587 of the donors, most TCR beta V segments appeared in productive rearrangements about 87% or about 30% of the time, broadly matching IMGT annotations. In the study, 164 TCR beta chains were listed as associated with cytomegalovirus. Several of the top co-occurrence clusters appeared to be linked to parvovirus B19, influenza, CMV and Epstein-Barr virus, according to a later analysis. A group of highly shared sequence variants was considered likely to be a technical artifact of the sequencing pipeline. Because counts were too low, around 17 rarely observed V segments, including chromosome 9 orphons, were left out of the earlier analysis of 587 of the donors. A later genetic analysis associated a missense DCLRE1C variant with V-gene and J-gene trimming of TCR beta chains, and an independent cohort replicated the association. The 87-base-pair reads could not distinguish some IMGT-functional V segments, including TRBV6-2 and TRBV6-3, so those segments were excluded.

Concerning this clone itself: Its antigen is still unknown. No much larger clone exists at a distance of one base, and base qualities are not known.

The cohort was made up of approximately 700 healthy bone marrow donors. At the time of sampling, all cohort members were nominally healthy, though unrecorded immune exposures were likely present. The donor tested CMV seronegative and was one of the 352 seronegative cohort members. Each donor provided a peripheral blood sample, and peripheral blood mononuclear cells were used for TCR beta sequencing. Genomic DNA extraction from the blood cell samples was performed with the Qiagen DNeasy Blood Extraction Kit. The TCR sequence derives from a female donor in good health and CMV-seronegative. The rearrangement combines TRBV15 with TRBJ2-3, with 11 junctional bases fitting TRBD2. Sequencing input: PBMCs. The nucleotides read TGTGCCACCAGTGGGACCGGGACTAGCGGTGAGCTTAGCACAGATACGCAGTATTTT. This is translated as CATSGTGTSGELSTDTQYF.